Given below is one TCR beta chain in context. The data are from a study of blood T cell repertoires in COVID-19. In the study overall: COVID-19 samples from acute and convalescent phases originated in the United States, Italy and Spain. In each case, the material was cDNA or gDNA derived from T cells, B-cell-depleted T cells, or PBMCs.

Original data processing: Amplification with reference gene primers provided the estimates of nucleated cell counts. Libraries were prepared by immunoSEQ multiplex PCR; TCRdb keeps only in-frame clonotypes and omits some of them. That table supplies the V and J calls and clone size; D and trimming were determined from the DNA. The repertoire holds 200,000 to 300,000 clones, with 88% as singletons. The germline V gene encodes CDR1 SGHAT and CDR2 FQNNGV. Trimming pared 6 bases from V and 1 base from J, leaving 12 bases between. The CDR3 consists of 14 residues. The chain couples TRBV11-2 to TRBJ1-1; D remains ambiguous. The material sequenced was peripheral blood. The sequence came from a man aged 60 to 69 who had recovered from COVID-19. Here the CDR3 DNA reads TGTGCCAGCAGTTCGATCCGGGAGAACACTGAAGCTTTCTTT. It specifies CASSSIRENTEAFF.